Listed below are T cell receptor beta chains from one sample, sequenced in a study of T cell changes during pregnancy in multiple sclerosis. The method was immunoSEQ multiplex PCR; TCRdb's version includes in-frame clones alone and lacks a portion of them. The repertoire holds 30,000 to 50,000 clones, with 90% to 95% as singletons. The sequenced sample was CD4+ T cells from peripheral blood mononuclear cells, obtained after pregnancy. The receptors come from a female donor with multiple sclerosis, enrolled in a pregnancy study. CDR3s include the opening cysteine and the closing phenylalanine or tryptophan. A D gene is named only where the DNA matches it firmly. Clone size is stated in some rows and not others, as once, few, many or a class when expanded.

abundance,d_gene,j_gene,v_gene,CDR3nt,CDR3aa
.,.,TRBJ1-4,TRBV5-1,TGCGCCAGCAGCTCCCTAGGGGCAGGGGATGAAAAACTGTTTTTT,CASSSLGAGDEKLFF
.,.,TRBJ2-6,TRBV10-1,TGCGCCAGCAGCCCTAGGGGCTCTGGGGCCAACGTCCTGACTTTC,CASSPRGSGANVLTF
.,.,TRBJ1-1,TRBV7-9,TGTGCCAGCAGCTTGGAAGGGGTGGCCACTGAAGCTTTCTTT,CASSLEGVATEAFF
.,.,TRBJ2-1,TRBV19,TGTGCCAGTACCCCCAGAGGGTCCGGAACGGTCCCCGGGGCCTACAATGAGCAGTTCTTC,CASTPRGSGTVPGAYNEQFF
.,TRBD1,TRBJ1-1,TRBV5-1,TGCGCCAGCAGCAAACAGGGGGGTACTGAAGCTTTCTTT,CASSKQGGTEAFF
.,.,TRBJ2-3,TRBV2,TGTGCCAGCAGTGAGGAACAGATTGGGTATTTT,CASSEEQIGYF
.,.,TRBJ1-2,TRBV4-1,TGCGCCAGCAGCCCACCACCAATTGGCTTGCAGGGGCATGGCTACACCTTC,CASSPPPIGLQGHGYTF
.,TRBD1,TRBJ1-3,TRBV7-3,TGTGCCAGCAGCCCCTCACAGGGGGCCTCATCTGGAAACACCATATATTTT,CASSPSQGASSGNTIYF
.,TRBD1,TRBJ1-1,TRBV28,TGTGCCAGCAGTCCCGCCGGACAGGGGAACACTGAAGCTTTCTTT,CASSPAGQGNTEAFF
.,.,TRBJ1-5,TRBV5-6,TGTGCCAGCAGCCTTCGGAGGACCGGCAATCAGCCCCAGCATTTT,CASSLRRTGNQPQHF
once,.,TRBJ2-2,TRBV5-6,TGTGCCAGCAGCGGACTACAGGGGACCGGGGAGCTGTTTTTT,CASSGLQGTGELFF
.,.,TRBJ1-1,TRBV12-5,TGTGCTAGTCGGATCGGGGGGGGAGGAACTGAAGCTTTCTTT,CASRIGGGGTEAFF
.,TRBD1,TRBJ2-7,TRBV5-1,TGCGCCAGCAGCTTGGAGTCCAGGGGGCTGGGCGAGCAGTACTTC,CASSLESRGLGEQYF
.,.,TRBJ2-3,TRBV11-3,TGTGCCAGCAGCTTACGTTCCGCGGATACGCAGTATTTT,CASSLRSADTQYF
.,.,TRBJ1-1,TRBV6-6,TGTGCCAGCAGTTACTCGATTTCCAGAGGGGGCACTGAAGCTTTCTTT,CASSYSISRGGTEAFF
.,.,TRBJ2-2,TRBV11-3,TGTGCCAGCAGCTTTCAGGCAAACACCGGGGAGCTGTTTTTT,CASSFQANTGELFF
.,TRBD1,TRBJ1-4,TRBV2,TGTGCCAGCAAGGTCAGGGGGGATGAAAAACTGTTTTTT,CASKVRGDEKLFF
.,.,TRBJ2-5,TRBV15,TGTGCCACCAGCAGAGATCCCCGAGAGACCCAGTACTTC,CATSRDPRETQYF
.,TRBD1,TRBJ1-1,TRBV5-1,TGCGCCAGCAGTCCGGGTTGGACAGGGGGGAGGAACACTGAAGCTTTCTTT,CASSPGWTGGRNTEAFF
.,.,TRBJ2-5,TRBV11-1,TGTGCCAGCAGCGGGACACTGGTTCAAGAGACCCAGTACTTC,CASSGTLVQETQYF
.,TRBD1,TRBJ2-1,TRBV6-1,TGTGCCAGCATTACAGGGGTTGCAAACAATGAGCAGTTCTTC,CASITGVANNEQFF
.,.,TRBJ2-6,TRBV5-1,TGCGCCAGCAGCTTGATTGAGGGCTCTGGGGCCAACGTCCTGACTTTC,CASSLIEGSGANVLTF
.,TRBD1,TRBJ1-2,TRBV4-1,TGCGCCAGCAGCCAAGTAGGGGGACAGCGGGGCTACACCTTC,CASSQVGGQRGYTF
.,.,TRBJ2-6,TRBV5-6,TGTGCCAGCAGCTTGGGTTCTCCCCCTGGGGCCAACGTCCTGACTTTC,CASSLGSPPGANVLTF
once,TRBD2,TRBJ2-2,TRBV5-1,TGCGCCAGCAGCTTGGAGCTAGCGGGGGCCCTGAACACCGGGGAGCTGTTTTTT,CASSLELAGALNTGELFF
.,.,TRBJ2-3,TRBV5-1,TGCGCCAGCAGCTATTCAGGGGATACGCAGTATTTT,CASSYSGDTQYF
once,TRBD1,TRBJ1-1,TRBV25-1,TGTGCCAGCAGTGATCGACAGGGTTTTAGTGGGCTGAAAGCTTTCTTT,CASSDRQGFSGLKAFF
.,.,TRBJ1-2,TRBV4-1,TGCGCCAGCAGCCAACTACTAGGGAGGACTAACTATGGCTACACCTTC,CASSQLLGRTNYGYTF
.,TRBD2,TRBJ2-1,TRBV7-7,TGTGCTAGCAGCCCGCAGCGGGGGAGCTACAATGAGCAGTTCTTC,CASSPQRGSYNEQFF
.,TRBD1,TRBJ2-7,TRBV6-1,TGTGCCAGCAGGATTGGCAGGGACAGCTCCTACGAGCAGTACTTC,CASRIGRDSSYEQYF
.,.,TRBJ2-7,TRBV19,TGTGCCAGTAGTAGTCGGGGCTACGAGCAGTACTTC,CASSSRGYEQYF
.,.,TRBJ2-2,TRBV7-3,TGTGCCAGCAGCCCGGGTGACACCGGGGAGCTGTTTTTT,CASSPGDTGELFF
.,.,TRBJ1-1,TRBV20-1,TGCAGTGCGGCAGGGATTGAAGCTTTCTTT,CSAAGIEAFF
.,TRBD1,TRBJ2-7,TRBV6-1,TGTGCCAGCAGTGCGGACAGGGGGCTTTATTCCGAGCAGTACTTC,CASSADRGLYSEQYF
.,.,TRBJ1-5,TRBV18,TGTGCCAGCTCACCATATGCGGGGGGTATCCCTCCCCAGCATTTT,CASSPYAGGIPPQHF
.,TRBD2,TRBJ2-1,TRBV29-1,TGCAGCGTACGGACTAGCGGGGGTCACTACAATGAGCAGTTCTTC,CSVRTSGGHYNEQFF
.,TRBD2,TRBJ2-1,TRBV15,TGTGCCACCCGGGACGGGGGGATTTTCAATGAGCAGTTCTTC,CATRDGGIFNEQFF
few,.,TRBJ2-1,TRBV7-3,TGTGCCAGCAGCTTATCTCGGGGGAACAATGAGCAGTTCTTC,CASSLSRGNNEQFF
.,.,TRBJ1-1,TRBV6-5,TGTGCCAGCAGTCAGGGGCCTGAAGCTTTCTTT,CASSQGPEAFF
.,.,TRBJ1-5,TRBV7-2,TGTGCCAGCAGCCCCCAGACTTGGCTGCCCCAGCATTTT,CASSPQTWLPQHF
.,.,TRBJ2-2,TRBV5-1,TGCGCCAGCCGACAGGAAAACACCGGGGAGCTGTTTTTT,CASRQENTGELFF
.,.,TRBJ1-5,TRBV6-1,TGTGCCAGCAGTGAGAAGGGCGGGGGCACGAGCAATCAGCCCCAGCATTTT,CASSEKGGGTSNQPQHF
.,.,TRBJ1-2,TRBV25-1,TGTGCCAGCAGTGAATCCGGCGGGCCCTATGGCTACACCTTC,CASSESGGPYGYTF
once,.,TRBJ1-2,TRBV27,TGTGCCAGCAGTTTAACAGGGCTCGGTGGCTACACCTTC,CASSLTGLGGYTF
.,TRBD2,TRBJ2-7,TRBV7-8,TGTGCCAGCAGCATGGGAGGGAGCTCTCTCTACGGGGACTTC,CASSMGGSSLYGDF
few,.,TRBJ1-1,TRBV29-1,TGCAGCGTTGACTCTCTGGGGCTGAACACTGAAGCTTTCTTT,CSVDSLGLNTEAFF
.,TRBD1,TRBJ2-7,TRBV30,TGTGCCTGGAGGCTCCGGGACAGGGACCCCTACGAGCAGTACTTC,CAWRLRDRDPYEQYF
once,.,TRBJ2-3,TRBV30,TGTGCCTGGATCCCAGGGGAAAGCACAGATACGCAGTATTTT,CAWIPGESTDTQYF
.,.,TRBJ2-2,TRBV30,TGTGCCTGGAGTGTACAAGGGAGCACCGGGGAGCTGTTTTTT,CAWSVQGSTGELFF
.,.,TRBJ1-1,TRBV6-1,TGTGCCAGCAGTGAGGTAGGCGGTACTGAAGCTTTCTTT,CASSEVGGTEAFF
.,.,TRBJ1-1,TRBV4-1,TGCGCCAGCAGCCGTGAGTACCGTATGAGCACTGAAGCTTTCTTT,CASSREYRMSTEAFF
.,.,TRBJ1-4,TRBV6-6,TGTGCCAGCCACCGCTGGGCAGCGGTTGAGGAAAAACTGTTTTTT,CASHRWAAVEEKLFF